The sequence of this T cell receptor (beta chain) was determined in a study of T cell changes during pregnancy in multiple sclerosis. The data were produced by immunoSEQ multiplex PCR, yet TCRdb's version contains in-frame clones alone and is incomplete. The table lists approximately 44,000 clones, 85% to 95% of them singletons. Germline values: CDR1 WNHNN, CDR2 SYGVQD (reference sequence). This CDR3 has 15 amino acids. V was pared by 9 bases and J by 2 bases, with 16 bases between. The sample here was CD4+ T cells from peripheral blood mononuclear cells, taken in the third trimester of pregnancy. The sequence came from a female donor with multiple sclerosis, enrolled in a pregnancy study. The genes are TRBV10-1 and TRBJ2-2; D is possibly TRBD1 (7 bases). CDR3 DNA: TGCGCCAGATCCGACAGGGACTCCAACACCGGGGAGCTGTTTTTT. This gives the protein CARSDRDSNTGELFF.